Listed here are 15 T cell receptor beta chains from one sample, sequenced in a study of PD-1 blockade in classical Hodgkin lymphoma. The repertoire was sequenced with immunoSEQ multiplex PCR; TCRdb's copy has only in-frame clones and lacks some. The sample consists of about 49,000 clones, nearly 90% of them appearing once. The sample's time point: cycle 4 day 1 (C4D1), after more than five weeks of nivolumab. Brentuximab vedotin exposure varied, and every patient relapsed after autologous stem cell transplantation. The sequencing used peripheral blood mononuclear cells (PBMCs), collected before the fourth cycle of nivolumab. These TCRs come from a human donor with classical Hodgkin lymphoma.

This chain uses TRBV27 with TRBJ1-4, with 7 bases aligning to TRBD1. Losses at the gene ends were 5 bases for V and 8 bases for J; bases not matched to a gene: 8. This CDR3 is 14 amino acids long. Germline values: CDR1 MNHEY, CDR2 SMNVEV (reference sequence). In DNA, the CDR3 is TGTGCCAGCAGTGCCCTAGGGACAGTAGAAAAACTGTTTTTT. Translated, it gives CASSALGTVEKLFF. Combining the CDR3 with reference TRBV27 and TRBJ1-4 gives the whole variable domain EAQVTQNPRYLITVTGKKLTVTCSQNMNHEYMSWYRQDPGLGLRQIYYSMNVEVTDKGDVPEGYKVSRKEKRNFPLILESPSPNQTSLYFCASSALGTVEKLFFGSGTQLSVL.

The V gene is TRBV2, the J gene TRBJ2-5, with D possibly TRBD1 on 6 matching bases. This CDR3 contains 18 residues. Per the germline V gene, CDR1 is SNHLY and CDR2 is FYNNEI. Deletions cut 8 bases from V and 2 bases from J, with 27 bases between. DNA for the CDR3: TGTGCCAGCGGATTCAACACTTTGACAGGAGATTGGCAAGAGACCCAGTACTTC. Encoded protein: CASGFNTLTGDWQETQYF.

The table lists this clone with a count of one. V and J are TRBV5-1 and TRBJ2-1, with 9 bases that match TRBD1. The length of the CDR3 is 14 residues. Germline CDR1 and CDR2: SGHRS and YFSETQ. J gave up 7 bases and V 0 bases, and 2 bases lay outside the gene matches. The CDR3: CASSLEGQGNEQFF. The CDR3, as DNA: TGCGCCAGCAGCTTGGAAGGACAGGGGAATGAGCAGTTCTTC.

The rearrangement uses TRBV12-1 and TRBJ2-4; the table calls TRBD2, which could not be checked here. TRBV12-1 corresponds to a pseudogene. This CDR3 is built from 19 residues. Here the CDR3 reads CASSFPGASGSLAKNIQYF. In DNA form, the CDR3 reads TGTGCCAGCAGCTTTCCCGGCGCTAGCGGAAGTTTAGCCAAAAACATTCAGTACTTC.

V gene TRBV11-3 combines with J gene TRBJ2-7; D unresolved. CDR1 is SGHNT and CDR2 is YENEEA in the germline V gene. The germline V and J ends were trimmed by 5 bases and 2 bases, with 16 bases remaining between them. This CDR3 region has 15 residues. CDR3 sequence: CASSPHRLYAYEQYF. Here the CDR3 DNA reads TGTGCCAGCAGCCCTCACCGGCTCTACGCCTACGAGCAGTACTTC.

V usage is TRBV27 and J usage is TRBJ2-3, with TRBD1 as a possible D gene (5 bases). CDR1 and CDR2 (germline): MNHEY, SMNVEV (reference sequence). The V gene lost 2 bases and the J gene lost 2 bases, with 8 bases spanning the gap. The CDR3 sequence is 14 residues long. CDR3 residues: CASSLQGDTDTQYF. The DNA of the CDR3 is TGTGCCAGCAGTTTACAGGGTGACACAGATACGCAGTATTTT.

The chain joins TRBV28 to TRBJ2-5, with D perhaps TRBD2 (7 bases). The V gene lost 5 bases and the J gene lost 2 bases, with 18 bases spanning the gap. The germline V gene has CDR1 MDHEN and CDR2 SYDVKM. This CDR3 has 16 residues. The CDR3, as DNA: TGTGCCAGCAGTCCGAGGGGGAGGGCTTTTCAAGAGACCCAGTACTTC. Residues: CASSPRGRAFQETQYF.

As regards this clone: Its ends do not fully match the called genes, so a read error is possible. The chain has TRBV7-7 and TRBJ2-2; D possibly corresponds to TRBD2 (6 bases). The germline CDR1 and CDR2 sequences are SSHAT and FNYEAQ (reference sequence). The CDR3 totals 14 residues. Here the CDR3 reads CASSLVGGTGELFF. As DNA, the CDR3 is TGTGCTAGCAGCTTAGTCGGGGGCACCGGGGAGCTGTTTTTT. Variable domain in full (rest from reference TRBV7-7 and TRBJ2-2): GAGVSQSPRYKVTKRGQDVTLRCDPISSHATLYWYQQALGQGPEFLTYFNYEAQPDKSGLPSDRFSAERPEGSISTLTIQRTEQRDSAMYRCASSLVGGTGELFFGEGSRLTVL.

The CDR3 DNA reads as TGTGCCAGCAGCCCCCCGTCTTCGACCTACGAGCAGTACTTC. This gives the protein CASSPPSSTYEQYF. This rearrangement joins TRBV9 to TRBJ2-7, with no clear D. The CDR3 spans 14 residues. The V end lost 4 bases, the J end lost 2 bases, and 13 bases lay between the germline ends. The germline CDR1 and CDR2 sequences are SGDLS and YYNGEE.

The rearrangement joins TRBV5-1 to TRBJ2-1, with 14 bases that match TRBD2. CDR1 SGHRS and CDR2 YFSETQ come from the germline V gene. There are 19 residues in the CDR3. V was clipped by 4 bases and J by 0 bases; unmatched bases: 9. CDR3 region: CASSIPGTSGGSSYNEQFF. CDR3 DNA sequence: TGCGCCAGCAGCATTCCCGGGACTAGCGGGGGTAGCTCCTACAATGAGCAGTTCTTC.

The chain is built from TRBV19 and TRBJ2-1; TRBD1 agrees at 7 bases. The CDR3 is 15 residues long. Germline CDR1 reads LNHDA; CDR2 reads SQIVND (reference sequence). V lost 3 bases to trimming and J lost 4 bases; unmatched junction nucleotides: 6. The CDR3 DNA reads TGTGCCAGTAGTATGTGGGGGACAGCTTACAATGAGCAGTTCTTC. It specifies CASSMWGTAYNEQFF. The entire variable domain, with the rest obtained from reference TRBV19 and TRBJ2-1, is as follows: DGGITQSPKYLFRKEGQNVTLSCEQNLNHDAMYWYRQDPGQGLRLIYYSQIVNDFQKGDIAEGYSVSREKKESFPLTVTSAQKNPTAFYLCASSMWGTAYNEQFFGPGTRLTVL.

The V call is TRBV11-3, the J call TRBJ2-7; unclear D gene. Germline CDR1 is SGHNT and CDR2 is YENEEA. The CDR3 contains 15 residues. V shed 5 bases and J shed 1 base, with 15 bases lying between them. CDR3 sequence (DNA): TGTGCCAGCAGCCTCCGGCCACAGAATTCCTACGAGCAGTACTTC. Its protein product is CASSLRPQNSYEQYF.

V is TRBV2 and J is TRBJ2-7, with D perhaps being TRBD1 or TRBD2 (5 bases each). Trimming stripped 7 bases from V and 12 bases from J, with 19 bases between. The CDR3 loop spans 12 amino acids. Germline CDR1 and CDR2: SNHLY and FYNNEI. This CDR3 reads CASKPGEGRTYF. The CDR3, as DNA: TGTGCCAGCAAACCCGGCGAGGGACGTACGTACTTC. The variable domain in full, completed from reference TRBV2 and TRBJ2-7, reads EPEVTQTPSHQVTQMGQEVILRCVPISNHLYFYWYRQILGQKVEFLVSFYNNEISEKSEIFDDQFSVERPDGSNFTLKIRSTKLEDSAMYFCASKPGEGRTYFGPGTRLTVT.

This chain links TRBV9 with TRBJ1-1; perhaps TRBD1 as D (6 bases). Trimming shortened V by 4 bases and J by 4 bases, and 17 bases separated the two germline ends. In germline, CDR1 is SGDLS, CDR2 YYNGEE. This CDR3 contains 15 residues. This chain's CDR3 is CASSPQGSVPTEAFF. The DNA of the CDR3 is TGTGCCAGCAGCCCCCAGGGGTCCGTACCCACTGAAGCTTTCTTT.

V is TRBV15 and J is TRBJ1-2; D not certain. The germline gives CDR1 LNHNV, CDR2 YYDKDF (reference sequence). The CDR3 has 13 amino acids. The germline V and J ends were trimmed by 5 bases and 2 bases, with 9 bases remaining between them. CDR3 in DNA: TGTGCCACCAGCGACACCCGCAACTATGGCTACACCTTC. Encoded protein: CATSDTRNYGYTF.